The 27 T cell receptor beta chains below all came from one sample that was sequenced in a study of OX40 agonist ivuxolimab in advanced cancers. The protocol was immunoSEQ multiplex PCR, while the TCRdb copy is restricted to in-frame clones and leaves out a portion. The sample consists of 70,000 to 95,000 clones, 88% of them appearing once. Sample: CD4+ or CD8+ T cells sorted from blood, taken in a trial of the OX40 agonist ivuxolimab. The receptor source for this set is an adult with an advanced solid tumor such as melanoma, head and neck, liver or kidney cancer.

The V call is TRBV2, the J call TRBJ1-4, with 8 bases identical to TRBD1. V shed 8 bases, J shed 8 bases, and the junction held 13 bases outside the gene matches. CDR3 size: 15 residues. Germline CDR1 and CDR2: SNHLY and FYNNEI. In DNA, the CDR3 is TGTGCCAGCGCGGGACAGGTTGGGCCGGGGGAAAAACTGTTTTTT. Encoded protein: CASAGQVGPGEKLFF.

Here the CDR3 DNA reads TGTGCCAGCAGTGGAGGGGCCAGCACAGATACGCAGTATTTT. Its protein is CASSGGASTDTQYF. This chain uses TRBV25-1 with TRBJ2-3, with D perhaps TRBD1 or TRBD2 (5 bases each). The germline V and J ends were trimmed by 4 bases and 0 bases, with 8 bases remaining between them. Germline V CDR1 and CDR2: MGHDK, SYGVNS. This CDR3 has 14 residues.

This chain connects TRBV7-9 to TRBJ2-1; D is possibly TRBD2 (6 bases). The germline V gene has CDR1 SEHNR and CDR2 FQNEAQ (reference sequence). Trimming stripped 5 bases from V and 4 bases from J, with 24 bases between. This CDR3 has 18 residues. CDR3 sequence: CASSRETGLAPLYNEQFF. The CDR3 DNA reads as TGTGCCAGCAGCCGGGAGACCGGGTTAGCCCCTCTTTACAATGAGCAGTTCTTC.

The gene calls are TRBV4-2 and TRBJ2-6; D perhaps matches TRBD2 (6 bases). This CDR3 spans 17 amino acids. V was clipped by 1 base and J by 4 bases, with 14 bases between them. The germline CDR1 and CDR2 sequences are LGHNA and YNFKEQ. The CDR3 is CASSQGVGTGGANVLTF. The CDR3 DNA follows: TGTGCCAGCAGCCAAGGGGTCGGGACTGGGGGGGCCAACGTCCTGACTTTC.

The chain uses TRBV27 and TRBJ1-3; D is possibly TRBD1 (5 bases). Germline lookup yields CDR1 MNHEY and CDR2 SMNVEV (reference sequence). This CDR3 region has 15 residues. The V gene lost 7 bases and the J gene lost 2 bases, with 15 bases spanning the gap. The CDR3 reads CASKTQARTGNTIYF. The CDR3 DNA follows: TGTGCCAGCAAAACACAGGCGCGCACTGGAAACACCATATATTTT.

The chain employs TRBV28 and TRBJ2-5; 8 nucleotides agree with TRBD1. The end of the DNA is better explained by TRBJ2-7, so the J call may be wrong. This CDR3 spans 13 amino acids. Per germline, CDR1 MDHEN and CDR2 SYDVKM. As DNA, the CDR3 is TGTGCCAGCAGACCAGGGGGCGGGCACGAGCAGTACTTC. Protein: CASRPGGGHEQYF.

The chain links TRBV6-5 to TRBJ2-2; TRBD1 might be the D (7 bases). Germline V gene data show CDR1 as MNHEY and CDR2 as SVGAGI. This CDR3 contains 16 residues. V lost 4 bases and J 4 bases, leaving 16 bases between the germline ends. This CDR3 is CASSSWRQGGTGELFF. The CDR3 DNA sequence: TGTGCCAGCAGTTCTTGGCGTCAGGGGGGCACCGGGGAGCTGTTTTTT.

V gene TRBV6-5 combines with J gene TRBJ1-2; 8 nucleotides agree with TRBD1. The CDR3 length is 15 residues. Per germline, CDR1 MNHEY and CDR2 SVGAGI. The trim removed 6 bases at V and 6 bases at J, leaving 12 bases unmatched. The CDR3 sequence: CASRDRDRYLHGYTF. The DNA of the CDR3 is TGTGCCAGCAGGGACCGGGACAGGTATTTGCATGGCTACACCTTC.

V gene TRBV27 combines with J gene TRBJ1-2; 7 bases line up with TRBD1. Trimming took 4 bases from V and 4 from J; bases not matched to a gene: 9. Germline loops: CDR1 MNHEY, CDR2 SMNVEV (reference sequence). This CDR3 contains 15 residues. CDR3 region: CASSSTPGQTYGYTF. DNA of the CDR3: TGTGCCAGCAGTTCCACCCCGGGACAGACCTATGGCTACACCTTC.

This clone was observed a single time. The rearrangement uses TRBV7-6 and TRBJ2-3; D perhaps matches TRBD2 (6 bases). The CDR3 runs 15 residues. V was trimmed by 5 bases and J by 3 bases, leaving 15 bases between them. From germline, CDR1 is SGHVS and CDR2 FNYEAQ. Here the CDR3 DNA reads TGTGCCAGCAGCGCCCGCCCCGCGGGGACAGATACGCAGTATTTT. Translation: CASSARPAGTDTQYF. The whole variable domain, filled in from reference TRBV7-6 and TRBJ2-3, reads GAGVSQSPRYKVTKRGQDVALRCDPISGHVSLYWYRQALGQGPEFLTYFNYEAQQDKSGLPNDRFSAERPEGSISTLTIQRTEQRDSAMYRCASSARPAGTDTQYFGPGTRLTVL.

The chain recombines TRBV19 with TRBJ1-1, with unresolved D. Looked up from germline, CDR1 is LNHDA and CDR2 is SQIVND (reference sequence). The CDR3 has 14 amino acids. V shed 6 bases and J shed 2 bases, with 13 bases lying between them. The CDR3 DNA follows: TGTGCCAGTAGAGTCGGGCGACTAAACACTGAAGCTTTCTTT. It specifies CASRVGRLNTEAFF. Full variable domain (rest looked up from reference TRBV19 and TRBJ1-1): DGGITQSPKYLFRKEGQNVTLSCEQNLNHDAMYWYRQDPGQGLRLIYYSQIVNDFQKGDIAEGYSVSREKKESFPLTVTSAQKNPTAFYLCASRVGRLNTEAFFGQGTRLTVV.

The J gene is TRBJ2-5, the V gene TRBV2; D may be TRBD1 or TRBD2 (6 bases each). The CDR3 spans 14 residues. Germline values: CDR1 SNHLY, CDR2 FYNNEI. V was cut by 6 bases and J by 9 bases, with 20 bases left in between. CDR3 sequence reads: CASRAGGGVEAQYF. The CDR3 coding sequence is TGTGCCAGCAGAGCCGGAGGGGGAGTGGAGGCCCAGTACTTC.

J is TRBJ2-5 and V is TRBV14; weak D call: TRBD2 (5 bases). This CDR3 is 13 amino acids long. CDR1 is SGHDN and CDR2 is FVKESK in the germline V gene. V lost 5 bases and J 3 bases, leaving 10 bases between the germline ends. This chain's CDR3 is CASSADGKETQYF. The CDR3 DNA follows: TGTGCCAGCAGCGCGGACGGGAAAGAGACCCAGTACTTC.

This clone was detected once. The rearrangement links TRBV5-1 to TRBJ2-5; 7 bases agree with TRBD2. The CDR3 is 15 amino acids. Germline V lookup: CDR1 SGHRS, CDR2 YFSETQ. V trimming: 4 bases; J trimming: 4 bases; junction bases outside the gene matches: 10. DNA for the CDR3: TGCGCCAGCAGCCCGGGACTATCTTCATCAGAGACCCAGTACTTC. Its translation is CASSPGLSSSETQYF.

V gene TRBV2 combines with J gene TRBJ1-1; 8 nucleotides align to TRBD1. Trimming took 4 bases from V and 3 from J; bases not matched to a gene: 1. The CDR3 spans 13 residues. Germline V gene lookup returns CDR1 SNHLY and CDR2 FYNNEI. DNA for the CDR3: TGTGCCAGCAGTGTACAGGGGGACACTGAAGCTTTCTTT. The encoded protein is CASSVQGDTEAFF.

V usage is TRBV5-1 and J usage is TRBJ2-7; D may match TRBD1 or TRBD2 (5 bases each). Deletions cut 1 base from V and 0 bases from J, with 11 bases between. This CDR3 contains 15 residues. Germline lookup yields CDR1 SGHRS and CDR2 YFSETQ. CDR3 coding DNA: TGCGCCAGCAGCTTGTCTGCAGGGAGCTCCTACGAGCAGTACTTC. The encoded protein is CASSLSAGSSYEQYF. Based on the CDR3 plus reference TRBV5-1 and TRBJ2-7, the full variable domain is KAGVTQTPRYLIKTRGQQVTLSCSPISGHRSVSWYQQTPGQGLQFLFEYFSETQRNKGNFPGRFSGRQFSNSRSEMNVSTLELGDSALYLCASSLSAGSSYEQYFGPGTRLTVT.

The chain recombines TRBV5-1 with TRBJ1-2; 9 bases line up with TRBD1. The CDR3 has 13 residues. Per germline, CDR1 SGHRS and CDR2 YFSETQ. V trimming: 4 bases; J trimming: 8 bases; junction bases outside the gene matches: 6. The CDR3 DNA follows: TGCGCCAGCAGCCCGGGACAGGGTGGGGGCTACACCTTC. Its translation is CASSPGQGGGYTF. Drawing the rest from reference TRBV5-1 and TRBJ1-2, the complete variable domain is KAGVTQTPRYLIKTRGQQVTLSCSPISGHRSVSWYQQTPGQGLQFLFEYFSETQRNKGNFPGRFSGRQFSNSRSEMNVSTLELGDSALYLCASSPGQGGGYTFGSGTRLTVV.

The chain couples TRBV5-1 to TRBJ2-7; weak D call: TRBD2 (7 bases). The CDR3 consists of 15 residues. Germline loops: CDR1 SGHRS, CDR2 YFSETQ. V was cut by 4 bases and J by 4 bases, with 18 bases left in between. Here the CDR3 reads CASSMIQGGPYEQYF. The CDR3 DNA sequence: TGCGCCAGCAGCATGATACAGGGAGGGCCTTACGAGCAGTACTTC.

The chain uses TRBV28 and TRBJ1-5, with 10 nucleotides matching TRBD1. The CDR3 sequence is 16 residues long. Per germline, CDR1 MDHEN and CDR2 SYDVKM. Trimming cost V 6 bases and J 3 bases; bases outside gene matches: 8. The CDR3 nucleotides are TGTGCCAGCAGGTTCCGAGGGACAGGGGCCAATCAGCCCCAGCATTTT. Its protein is CASRFRGTGANQPQHF.

The J gene is TRBJ2-7, the V gene TRBV6-5; 7 nucleotides match TRBD1. This CDR3 is built from 13 residues. The V gene's germline CDR1 is MNHEY and CDR2 SVGAGI. V was clipped by 7 bases and J by 2 bases; unmatched bases: 5. CDR3 DNA sequence: TGTGCCAGCAAACAGGGGTCCCCCTACGAGCAGTACTTC. It yields the protein CASKQGSPYEQYF.

The J gene is TRBJ2-5, the V gene TRBV29-1; TRBD2 aligns across 16 bases. J gave up 4 bases and V 6 bases, and 8 bases lay outside the gene matches. The germline V gene has CDR1 SQVTM and CDR2 ANQGSEA. The CDR3 consists of 16 residues. Here the CDR3 DNA reads TGCAGCGTCGAGGGGACTAGCGGGGGGGTGGTAGAGACCCAGTACTTC. Translated: CSVEGTSGGVVETQYF.

This clone was counted a single time. The chain links TRBV7-2 to TRBJ1-3; 8 bases are a match to TRBD1. The germline V gene has CDR1 SGHTA and CDR2 FQGNSA. V gave up 5 bases and J gave up 0 bases; unmatched junction bases: 3. This CDR3 comprises 15 residues. Here the CDR3 DNA reads TGTGCCAGCAGCCAGGACAGGGCCTCTGGAAACACCATATATTTT. This sequence encodes CASSQDRASGNTIYF.

The chain uses TRBV2 and TRBJ2-7, with D possibly being TRBD2 (5 bases). Deletions cut 4 bases from V and 2 bases from J, with 30 bases between. This CDR3 has 20 residues. Per the germline V gene, CDR1 is SNHLY and CDR2 is FYNNEI. CDR3 bases: TGTGCCAGCAGTGGTGGCGGACTTATCCTAGTAACGGGTCTTCCCTACGAGCAGTACTTC. Translating it yields CASSGGGLILVTGLPYEQYF.

This sequence joins TRBV10-3 and TRBJ1-5, with 7 bases lining up with TRBD1. The CDR3 is 14 residues long. Germline V gene sequence: CDR1 ENHRY, CDR2 SYGVKD. Trimming took 9 bases from V and 1 from J; bases not matched to a gene: 6. This CDR3 is CAIDREGSNQPQHF. The CDR3 coding sequence is TGTGCCATTGACAGGGAGGGGAGCAATCAGCCCCAGCATTTT.

The chain uses TRBV27 and TRBJ2-5; 9 bases fit TRBD1. CDR1 and CDR2 (germline): MNHEY, SMNVEV (reference sequence). This CDR3 contains 14 residues. Trimming at V came to 3 bases and at J to 4 bases, leaving 3 bases not matched to a gene. CDR3 residues: CASSFRTGVETQYF. The CDR3 DNA is TGTGCCAGCAGTTTCCGGACAGGGGTAGAGACCCAGTACTTC.

The chain recombines TRBV6-5 with TRBJ2-7; 7 bases map to TRBD2. CDR3 length: 14 amino acids. J lost 2 bases, V lost 6 bases, and 7 bases had no gene match. Germline lookup yields CDR1 MNHEY and CDR2 SVGAGI. This chain's CDR3 is CASRLLAAPYEQYF. The CDR3 nucleotides are TGTGCCAGCAGACTCCTAGCGGCCCCCTACGAGCAGTACTTC.

The V gene is TRBV6-6, the J gene TRBJ2-5; D not certain. Germline lookup yields CDR1 MNHNY and CDR2 SVGAGI (reference sequence). The CDR3 runs 11 residues. The V end was cut by 6 bases, the J end by 3 bases, with 5 bases between. The CDR3 bases are TGTGCCAGCAGCCTTAAAGAGACCCAGTACTTC. Translating it yields CASSLKETQYF.